These T cell receptor beta chains were read from a single sample in a study of T-cell reconstitution after alpha-beta-depleted transplantation in children. TCRdb reprocessed the PCR reads with MiXCR, giving one entry per CDR3 protein. The sample has more than 200,000 distinct CDR3 sequences, approximately 24% seen once. The sequencing here drew on PBMCs, mostly from graft donor cells, taken 360 days after TCRalphabeta/CD19-depleted stem cell transplant. The receptors shown here come from a female patient aged 2-15 years who had a stem cell transplant for congenital amegakaryocytic thrombocytopenia, so the T cells may come from the graft donor. Each CDR3 is given with its conserved first and last residue. Each record gives: D gene, clone size, J gene, V gene, CDR3 protein, CDR3 DNA. D genes are given only for firm matches. Clone size is shown for a subset of rows, as once, few, many or a class of expanded clone.

- - TRBJ2-1 TRBV20-1 CSGTGTVAYNEQFF TGCAGTGGAACCGGGACCGTCGCCTACAATGAGCAGTTCTTC
TRBD1 few TRBJ2-5 TRBV27 CASSLKRGLSQETQYF TGTGCCAGCAGTTTAAAGAGGGGGCTTTCCCAAGAGACCCAGTACTTC
TRBD2 few TRBJ2-2 TRBV7-8 CASSSHRTSGRGTGELFF TGTGCCAGCAGCTCTCACCGGACTAGCGGGAGGGGCACCGGGGAGCTGTTTTTT
- few TRBJ2-7 TRBV27 CASSLSYAYEQYF TGTGCCAGCAGTTTATCATACGCCTACGAGCAGTACTTC
- few TRBJ1-4 TRBV20-1 CSASRIQGIEKLFF TGCAGTGCTAGTAGGATACAGGGTATCGAAAAACTGTTTTTT
TRBD1 - TRBJ1-1 TRBV29-1 CSAKRQGTRNTEAFF TGCAGCGCCAAGCGACAGGGGACAAGGAACACTGAAGCTTTCTTT
TRBD1 - TRBJ1-2 TRBV12-3/TRBV12-4 CASTFDRGSYGYTF TGTGCCAGCACCTTCGACAGGGGTAGCTATGGCTACACCTTC
- few TRBJ2-7 TRBV10-3 CAPPLRYEQYF TGTGCCCCCCCGCTTCGCTACGAGCAGTACTTC
TRBD2 many TRBJ2-5 TRBV29-1 CSVVAGGPEGF TGCAGCGTTGTTGCGGGAGGGCCCGAAGGCTTC
TRBD2 - TRBJ2-7 TRBV5-1 CASSEGLAGVIDEQYF TGCGCCAGCAGCGAGGGACTAGCGGGAGTAATTGACGAGCAGTACTTC
- - TRBJ1-4 TRBV7-2 CASSLGVTNEKLFF TGTGCCAGCAGCTTGGGGGTCACTAATGAAAAACTGTTTTTT
TRBD2 few TRBJ2-5 TRBV28 CASTGRAGGQETQYF TGTGCCAGCACAGGACGGGCGGGAGGGCAAGAGACCCAGTACTTC
TRBD2 - TRBJ2-7 TRBV4-3 CASSQDAGGGYEQYF TGCGCCAGCAGCCAAGACGCGGGAGGGGGCTACGAGCAGTACTTC
TRBD2 - TRBJ2-3 TRBV7-6 CASSSARGGRGDTQYF TGTGCCAGCAGCTCAGCCCGGGGGGGCCGAGGAGATACGCAGTATTTT
- - TRBJ2-7 TRBV5-6 CASSPWGDEQYF TGTGCCAGCAGTCCTTGGGGTGACGAGCAGTACTTC
- - TRBJ2-7 TRBV7-8 CASSLVTATTGTAYEQYF TGTGCCAGCAGCTTAGTGACGGCGACAACAGGGACCGCCTACGAGCAGTACTTC
- - TRBJ1-5 TRBV10-3 CAISESEGYQPQHF TGTGCCATCAGTGAGTCGGAGGGGTATCAGCCCCAGCATTTT
- - TRBJ2-7 TRBV7-2 CASSRDGRGYEQYF TGTGCCAGCAGCCGGGACGGACGGGGATACGAGCAGTACTTC
TRBD1 - TRBJ2-7 TRBV5-4 CAGQVAGGYEQYF TGTGCCGGACAGGTGGCGGGCGGGTACGAGCAGTACTTC
- many TRBJ2-5 TRBV2 CASSEVRLAETQYF TGTGCCAGCAGTGAAGTAAGGCTTGCTGAGACCCAGTACTTC
TRBD1 once TRBJ1-1 TRBV20-1 CSAPRSGQMNTEAFF TGCAGTGCCCCCCGCTCGGGACAGATGAACACTGAAGCTTTCTTT
- few TRBJ2-1 TRBV6-2/TRBV6-3 CASSSVSLGGEQFF TGTGCCAGCAGTTCCGTCTCTCTAGGGGGTGAGCAGTTCTTC
- few TRBJ2-7 TRBV29-1 CSVLGAPTYEQYF TGCAGCGTTCTAGGGGCCCCAACCTACGAGCAGTACTTC
TRBD2 - TRBJ2-6 TRBV4-3 CASSQDPPSGFRFGANVLTF TGCGCCAGCAGCCAAGACCCCCCTAGCGGTTTCCGTTTTGGGGCCAACGTCCTGACTTTC
- few TRBJ2-7 TRBV28 CASSLWSYEQYF TGTGCCAGCAGTTTATGGAGCTACGAGCAGTACTTC
- - TRBJ2-7 TRBV5-6 CASSVIGAYEQYF TGTGCCAGCAGCGTCATAGGGGCCTACGAGCAGTACTTC
- - TRBJ2-1 TRBV11-2 CASSLWSFAGASNEQFF TGTGCCAGCAGCCTGTGGTCTTTTGCGGGGGCTTCGAATGAGCAGTTCTTC
- - TRBJ2-1 TRBV6-5 CASTAWGSVQFF TGTGCCAGCACGGCCTGGGGGAGTGTGCAGTTCTTC
- - TRBJ2-5 TRBV2 CASSVEETQYF TGTGCCAGCAGCGTGGAGGAGACCCAGTACTTC
- many TRBJ2-7 TRBV12-3/TRBV12-4 CASSPTTYFGEQYF TGTGCCAGCAGTCCCACGACTTATTTCGGGGAGCAGTACTTC
- - TRBJ1-3 TRBV18 CASSPYTEGLDTIYF TGTGCCAGCTCACCGTATACGGAGGGACTAGACACCATATATTTT
- - TRBJ1-5 TRBV20-1 CSARATSNQPQHF TGCAGTGCTAGAGCGACAAGCAATCAGCCCCAGCATTTT
TRBD1 - TRBJ2-1 TRBV14 CASSRGDRVYNEQFF TGTGCCAGCAGCCGCGGGGACAGGGTCTACAATGAGCAGTTCTTC
- many TRBJ1-1 TRBV5-1 CASSLRDTEAFF TGCGCCAGCAGCTTGCGGGACACTGAAGCTTTCTTT
TRBD1 - TRBJ2-1 TRBV15 CATSGKKQGAEQFF TGTGCCACCAGCGGAAAAAAACAGGGGGCTGAGCAGTTCTTC
TRBD2 few TRBJ2-3 TRBV3-1 CASSQETSFTDTQYF TGTGCCAGCAGCCAAGAGACTAGCTTCACAGATACGCAGTATTTT
- - TRBJ2-1 TRBV5-6 CASSLFERNEQFF TGTGCCAGCAGCTTGTTTGAGAGGAATGAGCAGTTCTTC
TRBD2 few TRBJ2-5 TRBV18 CASSPRPSGSGETQYF TGTGCCAGCTCACCACGGCCTAGCGGGAGTGGGGAGACCCAGTACTTC
- - TRBJ1-5 TRBV10-3 CAIIESNVDTGFQPQHF TGTGCCATCATTGAGAGTAACGTAGACACAGGTTTCCAGCCCCAGCATTTT
- many TRBJ1-1 TRBV12-3/TRBV12-4 CASSGTAQNTEAFF TGTGCCAGCAGTGGGACGGCCCAGAACACTGAAGCTTTCTTT
TRBD2 - TRBJ2-2 TRBV12-3/TRBV12-4 CASSLALRTSGRIGELFF TGTGCCAGCAGTTTAGCGCTTAGGACTAGCGGGAGAATCGGGGAGCTGTTTTTT
- - TRBJ2-5 TRBV20-1 CSARELGGGQETQYF TGCAGTGCTAGAGAGCTAGGGGGGGGGCAAGAGACCCAGTACTTC
TRBD1 - TRBJ2-5 TRBV28 CASSLDRAVETQYF TGTGCCAGCAGTTTGGACAGGGCGGTAGAGACCCAGTACTTC